This TCR beta chain was sequenced for a study of control samples from healthy donors and cancer patients. TCRdb keeps only in-frame clones here, not all; method: immunoSEQ multiplex PCR. The sample has 250,000 to 300,000 clones, approximately 80% seen once. This clone was counted only a few times. The receptor comes from a woman aged 55-75 years with lung cancer. Sequenced sample: PBMCs.

The CDR3 spells CATSDSRQGNTEAFF. DNA for the CDR3: TGTGCCACCAGTGATTCACGGCAGGGAAACACTGAAGCTTTCTTT. This chain connects TRBV24-1 to TRBJ1-1; D may be TRBD1 (5 bases). Germline assignment: CDR1 KGHDR and CDR2 SFDVKD. The germline V and J ends were trimmed by 2 bases and 2 bases, with 11 bases remaining between them. The CDR3 spans 15 residues.